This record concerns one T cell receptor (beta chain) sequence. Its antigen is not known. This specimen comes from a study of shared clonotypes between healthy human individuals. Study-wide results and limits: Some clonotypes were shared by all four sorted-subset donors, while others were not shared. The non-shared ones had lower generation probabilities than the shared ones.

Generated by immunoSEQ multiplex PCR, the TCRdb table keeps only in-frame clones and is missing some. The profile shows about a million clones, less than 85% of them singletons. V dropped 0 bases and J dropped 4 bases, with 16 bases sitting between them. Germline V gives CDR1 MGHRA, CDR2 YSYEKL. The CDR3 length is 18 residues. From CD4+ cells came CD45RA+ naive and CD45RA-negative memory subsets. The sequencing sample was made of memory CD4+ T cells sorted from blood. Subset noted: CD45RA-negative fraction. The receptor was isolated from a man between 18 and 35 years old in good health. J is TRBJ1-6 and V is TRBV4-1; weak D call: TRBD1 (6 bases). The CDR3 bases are TGCGCCAGCAGCCAAGATCTTAGGGGGGCAAGATATAATTCACCCCTCCACTTT. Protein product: CASSQDLRGARYNSPLHF.